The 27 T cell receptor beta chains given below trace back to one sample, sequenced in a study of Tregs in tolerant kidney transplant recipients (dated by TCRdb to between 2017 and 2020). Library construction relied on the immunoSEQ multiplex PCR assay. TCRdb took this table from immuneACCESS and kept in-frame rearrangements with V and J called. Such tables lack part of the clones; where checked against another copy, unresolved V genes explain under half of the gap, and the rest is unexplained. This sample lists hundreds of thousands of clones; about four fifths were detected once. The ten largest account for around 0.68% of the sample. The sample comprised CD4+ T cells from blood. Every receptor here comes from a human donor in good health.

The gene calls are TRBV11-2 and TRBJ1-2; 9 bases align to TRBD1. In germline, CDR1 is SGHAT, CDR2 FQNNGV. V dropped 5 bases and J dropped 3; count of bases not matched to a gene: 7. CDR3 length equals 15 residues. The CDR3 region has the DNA TGTGCCAGCAGCGCCCCGGGACAGGGCGACTATGGCTACACCTTC. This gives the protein CASSAPGQGDYGYTF.

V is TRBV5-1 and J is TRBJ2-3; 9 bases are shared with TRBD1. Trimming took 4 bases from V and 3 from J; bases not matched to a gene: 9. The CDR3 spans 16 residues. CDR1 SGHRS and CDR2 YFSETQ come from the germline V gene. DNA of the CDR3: TGCGCCAGCAGCGTTAAGCCCGGGACAGGGACAGATACGCAGTATTTT. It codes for CASSVKPGTGTDTQYF.

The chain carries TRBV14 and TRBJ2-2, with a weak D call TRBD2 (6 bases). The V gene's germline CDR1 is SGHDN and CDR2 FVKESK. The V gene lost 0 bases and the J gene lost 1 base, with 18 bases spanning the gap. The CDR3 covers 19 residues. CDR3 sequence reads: CASSQDRGTRALNTGELFF. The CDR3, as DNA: TGTGCCAGCAGCCAAGATCGGGGGACGAGGGCATTGAACACCGGGGAGCTGTTTTTT.

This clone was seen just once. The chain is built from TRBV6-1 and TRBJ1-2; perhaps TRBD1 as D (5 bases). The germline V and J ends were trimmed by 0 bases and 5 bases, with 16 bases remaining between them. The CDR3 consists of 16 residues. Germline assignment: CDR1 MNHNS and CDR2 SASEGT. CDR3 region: CASSEAGRGFGYGYTF. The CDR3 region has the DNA TGTGCCAGCAGTGAAGCGGGAAGGGGATTTGGGTATGGCTACACCTTC.

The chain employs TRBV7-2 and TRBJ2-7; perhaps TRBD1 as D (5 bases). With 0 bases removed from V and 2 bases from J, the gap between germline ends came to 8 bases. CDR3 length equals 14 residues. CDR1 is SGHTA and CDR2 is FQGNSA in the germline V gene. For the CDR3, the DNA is TGTGCCAGCAGCTTAGCGGTAGGGGCCTACGAGCAGTACTTC. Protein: CASSLAVGAYEQYF. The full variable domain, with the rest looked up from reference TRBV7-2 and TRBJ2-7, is GAGVSQSPSNKVTEKGKDVELRCDPISGHTALYWYRQSLGQGLEFLIYFQGNSAPDKSGLPSDRFSAERTGGSVSTLTIQRTQQEDSAVYLCASSLAVGAYEQYFGPGTRLTVT.

The CDR3 is CASSLTGVGGYTF. CDR3 DNA: TGTGCCAGCAGCTTAACAGGGGTCGGTGGCTACACCTTC. The J gene is TRBJ1-2, the V gene TRBV7-3; TRBD1 is a possible D gene (5 bases). CDR1 and CDR2 (germline): SGHTA, FQGTGA. Trimming stripped 0 bases from V and 7 bases from J, with 9 bases between. The CDR3 spans 13 residues.

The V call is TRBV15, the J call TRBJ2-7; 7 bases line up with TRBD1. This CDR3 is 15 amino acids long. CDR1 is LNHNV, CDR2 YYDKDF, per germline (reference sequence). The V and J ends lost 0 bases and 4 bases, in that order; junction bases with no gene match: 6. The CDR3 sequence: CATSREDRASYEQYF. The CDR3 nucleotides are TGTGCCACCAGCAGAGAAGACAGGGCCTCGTACGAGCAGTACTTC.

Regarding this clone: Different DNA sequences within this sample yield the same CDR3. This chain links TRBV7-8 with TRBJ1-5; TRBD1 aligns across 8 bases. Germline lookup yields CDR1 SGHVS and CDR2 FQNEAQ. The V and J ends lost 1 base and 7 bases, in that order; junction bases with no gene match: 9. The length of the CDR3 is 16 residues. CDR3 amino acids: CASSLGTGYRGQPQHF. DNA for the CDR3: TGTGCCAGCAGCTTAGGGACAGGGTATAGGGGGCAGCCCCAGCATTTT. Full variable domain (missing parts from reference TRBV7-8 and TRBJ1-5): GAGVSQSPRYKVAKRGQDVALRCDPISGHVSLFWYQQALGQGPEFLTYFQNEAQLDKSGLPSDRFFAERPEGSVSTLKIQRTQQEDSAVYLCASSLGTGYRGQPQHFGDGTRLSIL.

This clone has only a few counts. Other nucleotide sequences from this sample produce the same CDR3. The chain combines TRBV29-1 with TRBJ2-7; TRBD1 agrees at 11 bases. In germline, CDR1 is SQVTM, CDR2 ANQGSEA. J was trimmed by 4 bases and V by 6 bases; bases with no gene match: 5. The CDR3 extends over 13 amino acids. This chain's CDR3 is CSVGGQGVYEQYF. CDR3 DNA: TGCAGCGTGGGGGGACAGGGGGTTTACGAGCAGTACTTC.

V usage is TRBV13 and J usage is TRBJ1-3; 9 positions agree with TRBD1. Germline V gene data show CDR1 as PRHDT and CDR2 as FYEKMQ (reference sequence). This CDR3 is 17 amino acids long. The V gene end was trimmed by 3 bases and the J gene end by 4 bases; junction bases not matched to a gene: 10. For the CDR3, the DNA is TGTGCCAGCAGCTTGACAGGGGGGGCCGAAGTGGGAAACACCATATATTTT. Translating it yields CASSLTGGAEVGNTIYF.

The CDR3: CASSLDWTGVAEKLFF. CDR3 bases: TGTGCCAGCAGCTTAGATTGGACAGGGGTGGCGGAAAAACTGTTTTTT. This sequence joins TRBV11-2 and TRBJ1-4, with 9 bases that match TRBD1. V gave up 0 bases and J gave up 8 bases; unmatched junction bases: 7. CDR1 is SGHAT, CDR2 FQNNGV, per germline. The CDR3 length is 16 residues.

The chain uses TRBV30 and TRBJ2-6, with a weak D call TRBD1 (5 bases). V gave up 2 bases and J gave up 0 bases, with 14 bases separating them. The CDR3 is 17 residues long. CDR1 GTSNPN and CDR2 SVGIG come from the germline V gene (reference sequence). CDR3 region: CAWSSTLGVSGANVLTF. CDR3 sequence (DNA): TGTGCCTGGAGTTCAACTCTAGGGGTCTCTGGGGCCAACGTCCTGACTTTC.

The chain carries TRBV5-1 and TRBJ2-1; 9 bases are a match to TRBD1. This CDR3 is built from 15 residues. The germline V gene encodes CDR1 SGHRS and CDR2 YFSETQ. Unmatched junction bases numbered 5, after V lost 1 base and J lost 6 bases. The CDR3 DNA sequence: TGCGCCAGCAGCTTGTTGGGACAGGGCCCCAATGAGCAGTTCTTC. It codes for CASSLLGQGPNEQFF.

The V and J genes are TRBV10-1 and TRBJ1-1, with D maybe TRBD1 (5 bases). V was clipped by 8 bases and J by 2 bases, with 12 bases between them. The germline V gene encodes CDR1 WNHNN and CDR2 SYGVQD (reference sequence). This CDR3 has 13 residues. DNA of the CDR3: TGCGCCAGCCCAGTGCGGGACAACACTGAAGCTTTCTTT. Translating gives CASPVRDNTEAFF.

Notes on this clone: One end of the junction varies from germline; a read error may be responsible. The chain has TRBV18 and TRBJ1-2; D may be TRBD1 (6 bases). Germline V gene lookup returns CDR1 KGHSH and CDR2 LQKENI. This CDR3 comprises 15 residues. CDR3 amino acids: CASSPGAGDNHGYTF. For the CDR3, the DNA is TGTGCCAGCTCACCAGGGGCAGGGGATAACCATGGCTACACCTTC.

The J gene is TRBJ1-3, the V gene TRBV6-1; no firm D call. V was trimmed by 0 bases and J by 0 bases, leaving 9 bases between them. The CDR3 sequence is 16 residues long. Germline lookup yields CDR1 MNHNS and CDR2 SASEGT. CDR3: CASSEAVGYSGNTIYF. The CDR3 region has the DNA TGTGCCAGCAGTGAAGCCGTCGGGTACTCTGGAAACACCATATATTTT.

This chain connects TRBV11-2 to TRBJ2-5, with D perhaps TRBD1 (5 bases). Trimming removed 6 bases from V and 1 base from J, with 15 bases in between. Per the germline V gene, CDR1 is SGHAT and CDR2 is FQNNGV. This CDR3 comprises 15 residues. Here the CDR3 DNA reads TGTGCCAGCAGTTCTCAGGGAACGACCCAAGAGACCCAGTACTTC. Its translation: CASSSQGTTQETQYF.

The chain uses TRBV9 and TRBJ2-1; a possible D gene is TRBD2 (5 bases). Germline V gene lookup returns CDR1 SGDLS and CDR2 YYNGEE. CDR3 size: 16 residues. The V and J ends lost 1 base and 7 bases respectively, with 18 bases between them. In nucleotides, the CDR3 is TGTGCCAGCAGCGTAACTTGGCTAGCCGGTCCAAATGAGCAGTTCTTC. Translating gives CASSVTWLAGPNEQFF.

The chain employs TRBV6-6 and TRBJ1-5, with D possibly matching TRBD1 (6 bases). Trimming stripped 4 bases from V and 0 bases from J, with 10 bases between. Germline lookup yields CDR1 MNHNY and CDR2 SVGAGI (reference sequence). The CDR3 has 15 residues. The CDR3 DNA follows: TGTGCCAGCAGTTGGGACATCCTTAGCAATCAGCCCCAGCATTTT. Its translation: CASSWDILSNQPQHF.

CDR3 amino acids: CASSARAQGNTEAFF. The CDR3 bases are TGTGCCAGCAGCGCCCGGGCCCAGGGGAACACTGAAGCTTTCTTT. The rearrangement joins TRBV5-6 to TRBJ1-1; D is perhaps TRBD1 (5 bases). Deletions cut 4 bases from V and 1 base from J, with 14 bases between. Germline V CDR1 and CDR2: SGHDT, YYEEEE. The CDR3 sequence is 15 residues long.

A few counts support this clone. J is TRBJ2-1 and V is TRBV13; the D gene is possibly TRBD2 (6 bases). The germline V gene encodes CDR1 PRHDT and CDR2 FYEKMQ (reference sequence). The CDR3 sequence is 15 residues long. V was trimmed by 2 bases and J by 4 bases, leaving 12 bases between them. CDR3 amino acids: CASSLLRDFYNEQFF. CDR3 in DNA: TGTGCCAGCAGCTTACTTCGGGACTTTTACAATGAGCAGTTCTTC.

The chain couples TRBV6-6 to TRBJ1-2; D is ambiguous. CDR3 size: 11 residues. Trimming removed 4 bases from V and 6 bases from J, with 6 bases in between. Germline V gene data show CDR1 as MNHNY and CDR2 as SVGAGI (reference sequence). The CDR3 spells CASSWRNGYTF. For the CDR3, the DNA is TGTGCCAGCAGTTGGAGAAATGGCTACACCTTC.

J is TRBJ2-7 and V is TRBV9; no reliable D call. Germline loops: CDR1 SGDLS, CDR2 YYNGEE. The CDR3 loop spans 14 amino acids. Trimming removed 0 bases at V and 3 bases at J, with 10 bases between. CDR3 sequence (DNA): TGTGCCAGCAGCGTAGCAGGCAGCTTCTACGAGCAGTACTTC. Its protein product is CASSVAGSFYEQYF.

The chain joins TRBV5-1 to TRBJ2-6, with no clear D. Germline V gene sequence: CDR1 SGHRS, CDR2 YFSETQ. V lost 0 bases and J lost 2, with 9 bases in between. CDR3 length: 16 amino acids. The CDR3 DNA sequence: TGCGCCAGCAGCTTGGCCGGAGACCCTGGGGCCAACGTCCTGACTTTC. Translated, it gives CASSLAGDPGANVLTF.

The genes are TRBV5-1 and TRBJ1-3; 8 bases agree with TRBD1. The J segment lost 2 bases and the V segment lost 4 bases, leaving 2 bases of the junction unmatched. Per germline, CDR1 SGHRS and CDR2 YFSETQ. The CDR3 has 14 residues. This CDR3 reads CASSQDRAGNTIYF. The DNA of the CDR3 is TGCGCCAGCAGCCAGGACAGGGCTGGAAACACCATATATTTT. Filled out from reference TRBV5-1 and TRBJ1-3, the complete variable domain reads KAGVTQTPRYLIKTRGQQVTLSCSPISGHRSVSWYQQTPGQGLQFLFEYFSETQRNKGNFPGRFSGRQFSNSRSEMNVSTLELGDSALYLCASSQDRAGNTIYFGEGSWLTVV.

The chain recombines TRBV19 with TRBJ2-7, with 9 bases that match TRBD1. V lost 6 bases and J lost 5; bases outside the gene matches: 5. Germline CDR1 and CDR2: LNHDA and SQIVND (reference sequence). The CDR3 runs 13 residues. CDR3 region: CASRNTGGNEQYF. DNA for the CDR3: TGTGCCAGTAGGAACACAGGGGGCAACGAGCAGTACTTC.

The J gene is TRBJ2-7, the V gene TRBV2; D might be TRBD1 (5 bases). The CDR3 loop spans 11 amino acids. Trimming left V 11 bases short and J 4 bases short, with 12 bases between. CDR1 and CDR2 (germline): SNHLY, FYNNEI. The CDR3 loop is CASAQGYEQYF. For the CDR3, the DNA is TGTGCCTCGGCCCAGGGTTACGAGCAGTACTTC.